This paragraph reports one T cell receptor (beta chain). No antigen is known for it. As to treatment: roughly 19 received Ad26.COV2.S at low or high dose, single or two shots; roughly five received placebo; per-sample allocation not given. All samples were drawn on day 63, counting from the first vaccine or placebo injection. This adult donor, from Boston, was 18-55 years old. Immunization relied on an Ad26 vector, which expressed Wuhan-strain SARS-CoV-2 spike. Germline trimming cut 7 bases from V and 8 bases from J; bases unmatched to any gene: 7. The CDR3 loop spans 14 amino acids. Germline V gene sequence: CDR1 SGHTA, CDR2 FQGNSA. The data were taken from a study of Ad26.COV2.S vaccination and SARS-CoV-2 variants. Study as a whole: Intramuscularly, Ad26.COV2.S was given either once or twice, 56 days apart. Study-wide results and caveats: Non-spike TCR breadth showed similarity between vaccine and placebo recipients.

This table comes from immunoSEQ multiplex PCR, and its TCRdb copy is limited to in-frame clones, with some not included. The table records a few hundred thousand clones, around 87% of them present only once. V is TRBV7-2 and J is TRBJ2-1; 11 bases fit TRBD1. This receptor was obtained from a person aged 18-60 years who received the Ad26.COV2.S COVID-19 vaccine or a placebo. Specimen: peripheral blood, collected in a trial of Ad26.COV2.S vaccine versus placebo. The CDR3 reads CASTRTGGRDEQFF. Written as DNA, the CDR3 is TGTGCCAGCACAAGGACAGGGGGCAGGGATGAGCAGTTCTTC. Variable domain in full (rest from reference TRBV7-2 and TRBJ2-1): GAGVSQSPSNKVTEKGKDVELRCDPISGHTALYWYRQSLGQGLEFLIYFQGNSAPDKSGLPSDRFSAERTGGSVSTLTIQRTQQEDSAVYLCASTRTGGRDEQFFGPGTRLTVL.